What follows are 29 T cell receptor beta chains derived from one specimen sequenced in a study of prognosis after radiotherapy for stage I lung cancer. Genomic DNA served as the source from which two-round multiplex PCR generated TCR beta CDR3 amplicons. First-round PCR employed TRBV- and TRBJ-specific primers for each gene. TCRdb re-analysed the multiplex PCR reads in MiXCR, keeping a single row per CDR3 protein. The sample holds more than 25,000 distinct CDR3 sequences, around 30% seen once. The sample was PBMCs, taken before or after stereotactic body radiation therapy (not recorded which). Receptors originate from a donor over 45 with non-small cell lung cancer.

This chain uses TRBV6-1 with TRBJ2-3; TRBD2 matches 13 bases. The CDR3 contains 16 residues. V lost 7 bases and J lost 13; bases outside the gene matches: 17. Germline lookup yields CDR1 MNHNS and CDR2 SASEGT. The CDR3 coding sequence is TGTGCCAGCACTGCGGACGGACTAGCGGGAGCAGATAAGAAGTATTTT. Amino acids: CASTADGLAGADKKYF.

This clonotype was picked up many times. CDR3 coding DNA: TGTGCCAGCAGCACAGGGAAAGAGACCCAGTACTTC. It codes for CASSTGKETQYF. This chain joins TRBV2 and TRBJ2-5, with a weak D call TRBD1 (6 bases). From germline, CDR1 is SNHLY and CDR2 FYNNEI. V was shortened by 6 bases and J by 3 bases, with 8 bases between the two germline ends. CDR3 length: 12 amino acids.

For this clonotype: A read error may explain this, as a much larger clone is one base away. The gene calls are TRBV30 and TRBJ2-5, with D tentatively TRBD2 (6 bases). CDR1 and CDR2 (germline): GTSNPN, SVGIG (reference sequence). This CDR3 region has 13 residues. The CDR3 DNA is TGTGCCTGGAGTGTCGGGGGAGAAGAGGCCCAGTACTTC. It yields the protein CAWSVGGEEAQYF.

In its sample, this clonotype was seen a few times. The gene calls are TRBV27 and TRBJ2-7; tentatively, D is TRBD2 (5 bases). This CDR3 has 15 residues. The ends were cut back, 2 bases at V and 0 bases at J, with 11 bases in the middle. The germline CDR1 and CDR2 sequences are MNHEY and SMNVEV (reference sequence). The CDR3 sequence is CASSLRSGSSYEQYF. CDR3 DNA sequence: TGTGCCAGCAGTTTACGGTCGGGGAGCTCCTACGAGCAGTACTTC.

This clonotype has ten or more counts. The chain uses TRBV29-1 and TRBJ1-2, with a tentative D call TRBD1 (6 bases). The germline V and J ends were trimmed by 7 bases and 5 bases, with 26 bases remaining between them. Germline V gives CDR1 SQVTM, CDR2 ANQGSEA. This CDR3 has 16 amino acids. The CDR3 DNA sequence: TGCAGCGCTGACCCCCCTTCCGACAGGTTGTGGTATGGCTACACCTTC. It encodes CSADPPSDRLWYGYTF.

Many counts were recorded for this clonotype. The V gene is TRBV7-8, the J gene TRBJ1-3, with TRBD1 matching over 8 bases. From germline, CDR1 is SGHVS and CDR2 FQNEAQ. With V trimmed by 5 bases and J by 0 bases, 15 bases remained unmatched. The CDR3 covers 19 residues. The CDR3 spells CASSPKGQGPSNSGNTIYF. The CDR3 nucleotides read TGTGCCAGCAGCCCTAAAGGACAGGGCCCCTCAAACTCTGGAAACACCATATATTTT. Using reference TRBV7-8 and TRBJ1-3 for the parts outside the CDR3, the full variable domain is GAGVSQSPRYKVAKRGQDVALRCDPISGHVSLFWYQQALGQGPEFLTYFQNEAQLDKSGLPSDRFFAERPEGSVSTLKIQRTQQEDSAVYLCASSPKGQGPSNSGNTIYFGEGSWLTVV.

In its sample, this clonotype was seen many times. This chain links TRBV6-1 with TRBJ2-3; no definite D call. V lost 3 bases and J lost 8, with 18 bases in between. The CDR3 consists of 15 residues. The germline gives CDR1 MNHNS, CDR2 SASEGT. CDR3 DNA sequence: TGTGCCAGCAGTGACCTGCTTGACCGTACGGGTACGCAGTATTTT. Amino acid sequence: CASSDLLDRTGTQYF.

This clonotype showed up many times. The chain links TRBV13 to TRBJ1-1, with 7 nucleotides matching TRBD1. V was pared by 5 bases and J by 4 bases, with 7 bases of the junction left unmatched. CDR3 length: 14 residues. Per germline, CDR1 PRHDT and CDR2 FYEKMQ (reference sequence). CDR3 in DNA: TGTGCCAGCAGCACACAGGGGAAGGCCACTGAAGCTTTCTTT. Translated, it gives CASSTQGKATEAFF.

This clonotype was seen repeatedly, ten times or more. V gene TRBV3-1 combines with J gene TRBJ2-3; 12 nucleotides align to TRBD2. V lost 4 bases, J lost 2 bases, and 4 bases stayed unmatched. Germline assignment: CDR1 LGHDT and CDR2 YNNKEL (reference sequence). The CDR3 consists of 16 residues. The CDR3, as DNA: TGTGCCAGCAGCCCTCTAGCGGGAGGGCCCACAGATACGCAGTATTTT. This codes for CASSPLAGGPTDTQYF.

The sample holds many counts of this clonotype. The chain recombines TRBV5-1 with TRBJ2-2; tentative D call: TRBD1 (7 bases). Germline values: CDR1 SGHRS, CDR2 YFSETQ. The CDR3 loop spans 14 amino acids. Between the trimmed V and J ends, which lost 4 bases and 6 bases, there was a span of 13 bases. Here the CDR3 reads CASSAGRGAGELFF. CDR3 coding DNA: TGCGCCAGCAGCGCAGGCAGGGGGGCCGGGGAGCTGTTTTTT.

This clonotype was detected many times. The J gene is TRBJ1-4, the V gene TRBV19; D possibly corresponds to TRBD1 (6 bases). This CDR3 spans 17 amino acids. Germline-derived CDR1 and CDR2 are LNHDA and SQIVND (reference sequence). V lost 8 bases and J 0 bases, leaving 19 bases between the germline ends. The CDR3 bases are TGTGCCAGTCGACAGGAAAGGAGGACTTCAACTAATGAAAAACTGTTTTTT. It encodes CASRQERRTSTNEKLFF.

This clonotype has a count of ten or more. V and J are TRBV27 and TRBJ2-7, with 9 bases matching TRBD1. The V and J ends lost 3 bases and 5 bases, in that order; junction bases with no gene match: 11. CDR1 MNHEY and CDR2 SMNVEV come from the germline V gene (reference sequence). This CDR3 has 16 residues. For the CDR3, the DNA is TGTGCCAGCAGTTTCGCCCCGTACAGGGGGCTGAACGAGCAGTACTTC. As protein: CASSFAPYRGLNEQYF.

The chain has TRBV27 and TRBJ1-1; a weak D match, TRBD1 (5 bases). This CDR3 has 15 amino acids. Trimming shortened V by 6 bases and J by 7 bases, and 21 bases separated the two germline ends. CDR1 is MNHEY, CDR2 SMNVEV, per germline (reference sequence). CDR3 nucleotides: TGTGCCAGCAGCGCAAACCGGCCAGGGCGGAGTGAAGCTTTCTTT. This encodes CASSANRPGRSEAFF.

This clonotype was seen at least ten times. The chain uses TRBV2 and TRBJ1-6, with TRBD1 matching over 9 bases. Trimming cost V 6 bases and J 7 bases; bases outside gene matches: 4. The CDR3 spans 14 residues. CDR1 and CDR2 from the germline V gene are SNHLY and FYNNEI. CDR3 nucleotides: TGTGCCAGCAGCCCCGGGACAGGGAATTCACCCCTCCACTTT. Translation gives CASSPGTGNSPLHF.

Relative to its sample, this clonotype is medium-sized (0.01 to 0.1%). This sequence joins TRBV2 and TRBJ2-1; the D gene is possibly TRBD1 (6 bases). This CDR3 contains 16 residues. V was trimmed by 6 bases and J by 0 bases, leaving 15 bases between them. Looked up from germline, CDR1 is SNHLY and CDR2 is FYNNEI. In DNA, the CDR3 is TGTGCCAGCAGAGGACAGCCCTATAGCTCCTACAATGAGCAGTTCTTC. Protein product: CASRGQPYSSYNEQFF.

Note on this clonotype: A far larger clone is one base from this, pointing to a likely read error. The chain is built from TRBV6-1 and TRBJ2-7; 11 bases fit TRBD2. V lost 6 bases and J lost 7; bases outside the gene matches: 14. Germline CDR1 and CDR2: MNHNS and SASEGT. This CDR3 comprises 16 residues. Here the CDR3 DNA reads TGTGCCAGCAGGGGCGGGACTAGCGGATTTTACAATGAGCAGTACTTC. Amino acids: CASRGGTSGFYNEQYF.

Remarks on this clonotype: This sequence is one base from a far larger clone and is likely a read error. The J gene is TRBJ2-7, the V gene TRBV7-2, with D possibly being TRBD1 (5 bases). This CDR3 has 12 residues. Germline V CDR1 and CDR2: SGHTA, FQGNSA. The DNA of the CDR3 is TGTGCCATCAGCCCACAGGATTACGAGCAGTACTTC. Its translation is CAISPQDYEQYF. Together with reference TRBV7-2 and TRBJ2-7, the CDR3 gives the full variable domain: GAGVSQSPSNKVTEKGKDVELRCDPISGHTALYWYRQSLGQGLEFLIYFQGNSAPDKSGLPSDRFSAERTGGSVSTLTIQRTQQEDSAVYLCAISPQDYEQYFGPGTRLTVT.

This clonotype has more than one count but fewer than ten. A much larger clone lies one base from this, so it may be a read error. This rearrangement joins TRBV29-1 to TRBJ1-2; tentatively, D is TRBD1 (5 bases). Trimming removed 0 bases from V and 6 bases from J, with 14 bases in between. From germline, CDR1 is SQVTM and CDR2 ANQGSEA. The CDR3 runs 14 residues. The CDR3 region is CSVEDGTWGNGYTF. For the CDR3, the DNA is TGCAGCGTTGAAGATGGCACATGGGGCAATGGCTACACCTTC.

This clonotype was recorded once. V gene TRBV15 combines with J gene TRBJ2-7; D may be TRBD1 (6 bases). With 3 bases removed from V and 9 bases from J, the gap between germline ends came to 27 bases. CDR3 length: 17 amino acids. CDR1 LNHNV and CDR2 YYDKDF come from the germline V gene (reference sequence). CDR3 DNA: TGTGCCACCAGCAGTGCAGGGGTCGGATGGCGCTCCTGCGGGCAGTACTTC. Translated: CATSSAGVGWRSCGQYF.

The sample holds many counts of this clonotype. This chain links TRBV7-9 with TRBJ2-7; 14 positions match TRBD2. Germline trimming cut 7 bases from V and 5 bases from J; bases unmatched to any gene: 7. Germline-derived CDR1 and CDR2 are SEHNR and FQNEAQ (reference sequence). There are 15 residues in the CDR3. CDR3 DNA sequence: TGTGCCAGCATCGGGACTAGCGGGAGATTCCACGAGCAGTACTTC. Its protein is CASIGTSGRFHEQYF.

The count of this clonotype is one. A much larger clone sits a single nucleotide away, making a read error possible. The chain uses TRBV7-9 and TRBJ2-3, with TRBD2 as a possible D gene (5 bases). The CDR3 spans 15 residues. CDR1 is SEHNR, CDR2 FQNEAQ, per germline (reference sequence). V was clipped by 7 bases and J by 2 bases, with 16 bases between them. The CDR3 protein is CASTGRGRNTDTQYF. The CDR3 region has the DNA TGTGCCAGCACTGGTCGCGGGCGGAACACAGATACGCAGTATTTT.

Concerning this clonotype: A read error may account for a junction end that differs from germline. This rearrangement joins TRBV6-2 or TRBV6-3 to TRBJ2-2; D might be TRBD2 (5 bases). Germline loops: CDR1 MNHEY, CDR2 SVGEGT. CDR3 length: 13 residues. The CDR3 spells CAVSRQNTWELFF. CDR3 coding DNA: TGTGCCGTAAGTCGGCAGAACACCTGGGAGCTGTTTTTC.

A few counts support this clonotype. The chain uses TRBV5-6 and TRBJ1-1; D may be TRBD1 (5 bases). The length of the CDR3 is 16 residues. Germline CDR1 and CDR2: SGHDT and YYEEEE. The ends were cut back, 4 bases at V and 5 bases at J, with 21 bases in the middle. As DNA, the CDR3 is TGTGCCAGCAGCCGCAACGGGTGGGGGGATCTGACTGAAGCTTTCTTT. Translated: CASSRNGWGDLTEAFF.

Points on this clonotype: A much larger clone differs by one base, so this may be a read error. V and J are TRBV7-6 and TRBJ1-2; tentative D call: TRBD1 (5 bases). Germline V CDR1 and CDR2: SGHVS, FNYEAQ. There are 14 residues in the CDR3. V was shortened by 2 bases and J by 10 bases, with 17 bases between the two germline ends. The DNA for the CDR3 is TGTGCCAGCAGCTTAAAGTGGGACGGAGGAGACTACACCTTC. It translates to CASSLKWDGGDYTF.

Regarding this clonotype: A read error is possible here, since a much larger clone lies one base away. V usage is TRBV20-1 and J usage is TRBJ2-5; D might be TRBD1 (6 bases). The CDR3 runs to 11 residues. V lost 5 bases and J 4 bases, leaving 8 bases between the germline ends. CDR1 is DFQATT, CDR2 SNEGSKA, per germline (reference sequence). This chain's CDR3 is CSAGGSETQYF. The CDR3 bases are TGCAGTGCTGGGGGCTCAGAGACCCAGTACTTC.

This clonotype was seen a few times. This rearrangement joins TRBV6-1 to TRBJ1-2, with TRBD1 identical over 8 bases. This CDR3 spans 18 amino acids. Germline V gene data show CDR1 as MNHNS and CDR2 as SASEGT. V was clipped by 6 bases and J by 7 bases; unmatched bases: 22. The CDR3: CASSLQGERSPRERGYTF. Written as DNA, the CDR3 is TGTGCCAGCAGCTTACAGGGGGAACGAAGCCCCCGGGAACGTGGCTACACCTTC.

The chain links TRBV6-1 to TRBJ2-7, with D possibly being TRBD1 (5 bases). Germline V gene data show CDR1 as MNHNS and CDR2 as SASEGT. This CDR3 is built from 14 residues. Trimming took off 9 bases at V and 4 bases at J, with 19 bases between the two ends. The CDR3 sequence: CASIVGVSKYEQYF. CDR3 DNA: TGTGCCAGTATTGTAGGGGTATCCAAGTACGAGCAGTACTTC.

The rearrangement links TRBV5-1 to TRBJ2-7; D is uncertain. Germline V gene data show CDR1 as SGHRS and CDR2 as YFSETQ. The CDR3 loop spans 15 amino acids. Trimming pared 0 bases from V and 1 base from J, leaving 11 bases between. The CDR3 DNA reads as TGCGCCAGCAGCTTGGGGTTAGGGCCTTCCTACGAGCAGTACTTC. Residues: CASSLGLGPSYEQYF. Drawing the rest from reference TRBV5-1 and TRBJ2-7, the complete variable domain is KAGVTQTPRYLIKTRGQQVTLSCSPISGHRSVSWYQQTPGQGLQFLFEYFSETQRNKGNFPGRFSGRQFSNSRSEMNVSTLELGDSALYLCASSLGLGPSYEQYFGPGTRLTVT.

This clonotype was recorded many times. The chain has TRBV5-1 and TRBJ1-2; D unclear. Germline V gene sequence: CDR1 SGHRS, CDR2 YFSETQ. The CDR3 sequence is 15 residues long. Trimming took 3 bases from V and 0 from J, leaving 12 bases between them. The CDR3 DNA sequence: TGCGCCAGCAGCTCCGTGGCAGGCTCTAACTATGGCTACACCTTC. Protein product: CASSSVAGSNYGYTF.